This T cell receptor (beta chain) was sequenced in a study of shared clonotypes between healthy human individuals. The method was immunoSEQ multiplex PCR; TCRdb's version includes in-frame clones alone and lacks a portion of them. The sample shows around 1.5 million clones, around 98% of them seen only once. Donors comprised healthy HIV-negative adults lacking recent acute infections or vaccinations. Germline V gene data show CDR1 as SGHVS and CDR2 as FQNEAQ. The ends lost 5 bases at V and 2 bases at J; junction bases unmatched: 8. The CDR3 runs 16 residues. Concerning this clone itself: The target antigen is unknown.

General study findings and limits: Sampling used blood alone; tissue repertoires probably differ.

This rearrangement joins TRBV7-8 to TRBJ2-3; 9 bases align to TRBD2. This clonotype originated in a man aged 25 to 40 in good health. The material sequenced was naive CD4+ T cells sorted from blood. As for subset: CD45RA+ positively selected. As DNA, the CDR3 is TGTGCCAGCAGCGGCACTAGCGGGCGGTTCACAGATACGCAGTATTTT. Protein product: CASSGTSGRFTDTQYF.